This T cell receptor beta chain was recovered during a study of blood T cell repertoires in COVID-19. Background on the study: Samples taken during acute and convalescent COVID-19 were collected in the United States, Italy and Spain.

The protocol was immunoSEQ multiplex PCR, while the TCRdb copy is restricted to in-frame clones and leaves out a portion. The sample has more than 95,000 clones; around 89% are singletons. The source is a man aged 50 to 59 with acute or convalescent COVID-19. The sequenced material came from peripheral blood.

The CDR3, as DNA: TGTGCCAGCAGTTCAGGAGGGGAGCTGTTTTTT. This translates into CASSSGGELFF. The chain couples TRBV6-5 to TRBJ2-2, with D unresolved. The CDR3 length is 11 residues. Per the germline V gene, CDR1 is MNHEY and CDR2 is SVGAGI. The V gene lost 4 bases and the J gene lost 8 bases, with 5 bases spanning the gap.